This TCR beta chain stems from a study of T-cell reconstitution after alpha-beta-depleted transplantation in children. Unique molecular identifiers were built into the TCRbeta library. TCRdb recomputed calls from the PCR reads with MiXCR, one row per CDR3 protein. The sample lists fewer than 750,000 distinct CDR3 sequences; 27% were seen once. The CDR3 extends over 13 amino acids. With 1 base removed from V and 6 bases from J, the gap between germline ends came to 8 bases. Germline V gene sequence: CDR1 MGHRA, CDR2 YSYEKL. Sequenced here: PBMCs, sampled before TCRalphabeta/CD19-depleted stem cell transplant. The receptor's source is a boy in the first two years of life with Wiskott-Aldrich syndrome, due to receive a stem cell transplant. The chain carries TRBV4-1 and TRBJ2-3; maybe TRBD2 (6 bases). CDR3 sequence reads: CASSQVGGDTQYF. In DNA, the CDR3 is TGCGCCAGCAGCCAAGTTGGGGGGGATACGCAGTATTTT.